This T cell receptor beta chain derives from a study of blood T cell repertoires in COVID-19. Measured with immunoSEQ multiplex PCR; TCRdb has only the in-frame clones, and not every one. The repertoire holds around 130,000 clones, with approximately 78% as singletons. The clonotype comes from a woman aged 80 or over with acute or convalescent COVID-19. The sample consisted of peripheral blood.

This CDR3 is CASRLDRGNSPLHF. The DNA of the CDR3 is TGTGCCAGCAGACTCGACAGGGGGAATTCACCCCTCCACTTT. The chain joins TRBV3-1 (or the pseudogene TRBV3-2) to TRBJ1-6, with 9 bases that match TRBD1. The CDR3 length is 14 residues. CDR1 is LGHDT and CDR2 is YNNKEL in the germline V gene (reference sequence). Losses at the gene ends were 6 bases for V and 7 bases for J; bases not matched to a gene: 4.